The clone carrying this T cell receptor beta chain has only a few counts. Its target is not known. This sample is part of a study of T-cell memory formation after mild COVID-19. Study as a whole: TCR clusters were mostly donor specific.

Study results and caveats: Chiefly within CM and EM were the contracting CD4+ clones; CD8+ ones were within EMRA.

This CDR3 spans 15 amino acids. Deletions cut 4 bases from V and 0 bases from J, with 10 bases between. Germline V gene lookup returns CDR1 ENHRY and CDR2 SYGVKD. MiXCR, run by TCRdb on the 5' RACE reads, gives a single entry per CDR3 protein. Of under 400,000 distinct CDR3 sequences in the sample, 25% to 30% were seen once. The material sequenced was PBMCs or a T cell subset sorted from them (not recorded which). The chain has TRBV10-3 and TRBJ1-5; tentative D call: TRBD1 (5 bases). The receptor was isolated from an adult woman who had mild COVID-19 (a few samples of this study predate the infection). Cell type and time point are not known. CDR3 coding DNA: TGTGCCATCAGTGTGGGGCAGGGTAGCAATCAGCCCCAGCATTTT. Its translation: CAISVGQGSNQPQHF.